The clone carrying this T cell receptor (beta chain) was detected many times. Its antigen remains unidentified. Time point given: pre-sensitization, week 0. This sample's treatment: therapeutic diphenylcyclopropenone sensitization with weekly scalp DPC. Unseparated into fractions, whole blood served as the source from which total RNA was extracted. TCRdb redid the calling of the RACE reads with MiXCR, one entry per CDR3 protein. Found here are fewer than 50,000 distinct CDR3 sequences, about 7.4% of them singletons; the top ten hold 1% to 1.5%. The data are from a study of human T cells and chemical hapten exposure. Looking at the study overall: Patches that contained 0.01% DPC were applied to the upper back and read at 6 days.

Study-wide findings and caveats: All donors were alopecia patients, so their immunity may differ from that of healthy people.

CDR3 length equals 15 residues. Germline CDR1 and CDR2: KGHSH and LQKENI. V was shortened by 3 bases and J by 1 base, with 11 bases between the two germline ends. The sequence came from a woman between 45 and 60 years old with alopecia areata. Some clones in this sample may be carry-over from other donors' samples. Specimen: whole blood, collected in connection with sensitization to the hapten diphenylcyclopropenone (DPC). The rearrangement links TRBV18 to TRBJ2-3, with a possible D match to TRBD1 (5 bases). The CDR3 DNA is TGTGCCAGCTCACCCGGACAAATGGGCACAGATACGCAGTATTTT. It specifies CASSPGQMGTDTQYF.